The 13 T cell receptor beta chains below were found in one sample sequenced in a study of T-cell reconstitution after alpha-beta-depleted transplantation in children. This sample's TCRbeta library carried unique molecular identifier barcodes. TCRdb passed the PCR reads through MiXCR, listing each CDR3 protein once. This table has about 300,000 distinct CDR3 sequences, roughly 9.1% appearing once. The sequencing here drew on PBMCs, taken before TCRalphabeta/CD19-depleted stem cell transplant. These receptors originate from a boy in the first two years of life with acute myeloid leukemia, due to receive a stem cell transplant.

This clonotype was detected ten times or more. The V call is TRBV12-3 or TRBV12-4, the J call TRBJ1-2; tentatively, D is TRBD1 (5 bases). This CDR3 is 12 amino acids long. V was clipped by 3 bases and J by 5 bases, with 7 bases between them. For the CDR3, the DNA is TGTGCCAGCAGTTTGACAGCTTATGGCTACACCTTC. Amino acid sequence: CASSLTAYGYTF.

The gene calls are TRBV10-3 and TRBJ2-1, with 15 bases matching TRBD2. V shed 6 bases and J 5 bases; nucleotides not matched to a gene: 5. The V gene's germline CDR1 is ENHRY and CDR2 SYGVKD. This CDR3 comprises 16 residues. CDR3 DNA sequence: TGTGCCATCAGAAAAGGACTAGCGGGGGGGGACAATGAGCAGTTCTTC. It encodes CAIRKGLAGGDNEQFF.

This clonotype appeared many times. The rearrangement joins TRBV7-9 to TRBJ2-5; D is possibly TRBD2 (6 bases). Trimming stripped 1 base from V and 0 bases from J, with 15 bases between. This CDR3 is built from 17 residues. The germline V gene encodes CDR1 SEHNR and CDR2 FQNEAQ (reference sequence). CDR3 nucleotides: TGTGCCAGCAGCTTAGGGCTTATTATAGCGGACCAAGAGACCCAGTACTTC. Residues: CASSLGLIIADQETQYF. Looking up the rest from reference TRBV7-9 and TRBJ2-5 gives the full variable domain: DTGVSQNPRHKITKRGQNVTFRCDPISEHNRLYWYRQTLGQGPEFLTYFQNEAQLEKSRLLSDRFSAERPKGSFSTLEIQRTEQGDSAMYLCASSLGLIIADQETQYFGPGTRLLVL.

The rearrangement joins TRBV7-2 to TRBJ2-7, with TRBD1 matching 10 bases. V was clipped by 5 bases and J by 1 base; unmatched bases: 5. Germline V gives CDR1 SGHTA, CDR2 FQGNSA. The CDR3 is 15 residues long. The CDR3, as DNA: TGTGCCAGCAGCACGACAGGGGGCGCTTCCTACGAGCAGTACTTC. It codes for CASSTTGGASYEQYF.

This clonotype was found many times. V and J are TRBV12-3 or TRBV12-4 and TRBJ2-5; D remains unclear. V lost 0 bases, J lost 6 bases, and 14 bases lay in between. The length of the CDR3 is 15 residues. CDR3 nucleotides: TGTGCCAGCAGTTTAGCCGGCAAAGTTGGGAAGACCCAGTACTTC. This sequence encodes CASSLAGKVGKTQYF.

The chain is built from TRBV6-2 or TRBV6-3 and TRBJ2-1; 7 bases line up with TRBD2. The CDR3 runs to 17 residues. The J segment lost 4 bases and the V segment lost 4 bases, leaving 13 bases of the junction unmatched. CDR1 and CDR2 (germline): MNHEY, SVGEGT. Here the CDR3 DNA reads TGTGCCAGCAGTTCCGGTAAGGGCGGGAGCCGATACAATGAGCAGTTCTTC. Translation gives CASSSGKGGSRYNEQFF.

This clonotype was counted at least ten times. The rearrangement links TRBV4-3 to TRBJ2-3; TRBD2 agrees at 11 bases. The CDR3 contains 15 residues. The V gene end was trimmed by 0 bases and the J gene end by 8 bases; junction bases not matched to a gene: 4. CDR1 and CDR2 (germline): LGHNA, YSLEER. The CDR3 region is CASSQDSGTSGTQYF. The CDR3 DNA is TGCGCCAGCAGCCAAGATTCCGGGACTAGCGGTACGCAGTATTTT.

The sample holds a few counts of this clonotype. The J gene is TRBJ2-1, the V gene TRBV29-1; D is perhaps TRBD1 (5 bases). V lost 5 bases and J lost 10, with 18 bases in between. The CDR3 has 13 amino acids. Germline V gives CDR1 SQVTM, CDR2 ANQGSEA. CDR3 sequence reads: CSVKLKGVREQFF. The CDR3 region has the DNA TGCAGCGTTAAGCTTAAAGGGGTACGGGAGCAGTTCTTC.

This clonotype was observed many times. A much larger clone differs by one base, so this may be a read error. V is TRBV20-1 and J is TRBJ2-3, with 7 bases that match TRBD2. After removal of 1 base from V and 0 bases from J, the junction contained 1 base not matched to a gene. From germline, CDR1 is DFQATT and CDR2 SNEGSKA (reference sequence). This CDR3 is built from 14 residues. The CDR3 coding sequence is TGCAGTGCTAGAGTTAGCGGGAGCACAGATACGCAGTATTTT. This codes for CSARVSGSTDTQYF.

This clonotype appeared many times. V gene TRBV12-3 or TRBV12-4 combines with J gene TRBJ2-1; 11 bases line up with TRBD2. V gave up 3 bases and J gave up 2 bases; unmatched junction bases: 0. The CDR3 extends over 15 amino acids. DNA for the CDR3: TGTGCCAGCAGTTTTAGCGGGAGGGCCTACAATGAGCAGTTCTTC. It yields the protein CASSFSGRAYNEQFF.

In regard to this clonotype: One base away lies a much larger clone, so this may be a sequencing read error. This chain links TRBV6-5 with TRBJ2-1; 7 nucleotides align to TRBD1. The CDR3 has 15 residues. Trimming removed 3 bases from V and 3 bases from J; junction bases left unmatched: 5. Germline V gene lookup returns CDR1 MNHEY and CDR2 SVGAGI. CDR3 nucleotide sequence: TGTGCCAGCAGTTATGAGGGGGCCTTCTACAATGAGCAGTTCTTC. Translated, it gives CASSYEGAFYNEQFF.

This sequence joins TRBV2 and TRBJ2-1; 10 bases map to TRBD2. V was clipped by 5 bases and J by 8 bases; unmatched bases: 9. Germline V gene sequence: CDR1 SNHLY, CDR2 FYNNEI. This CDR3 contains 15 residues. Written as DNA, the CDR3 is TGTGCCAGCAGTCCGGGACTAGCGCTAGGGGATGAGCAGTTCTTC. It yields the protein CASSPGLALGDEQFF.

The V call is TRBV28, the J call TRBJ2-7, with D tentatively TRBD1 (6 bases). This CDR3 region has 17 residues. Trimming took off 5 bases at V and 2 bases at J, with 22 bases between the two ends. Germline CDR1 and CDR2: MDHEN and SYDVKM. In DNA form, the CDR3 reads TGTGCCAGCAGTCCCTATTCCCTAATGGACAGAACCTACGAGCAGTACTTC. The encoded protein is CASSPYSLMDRTYEQYF. Full variable domain (missing parts from reference TRBV28 and TRBJ2-7): DVKVTQSSRYLVKRTGEKVFLECVQDMDHENMFWYRQDPGLGLRLIYFSYDVKMKEKGDIPEGYSVSREKKERFSLILESASTNQTSMYLCASSPYSLMDRTYEQYFGPGTRLTVT.